What follows is one TCR beta chain and its context. Its antigen is unknown. This sample was included in a study of T cell clonotyping in hematopoietic cell transplantation. Study-level points and caveats: After transplant, recipient diversity fell while pathologically expanded clonotypes grew through day 180.

Sequenced by immunoSEQ multiplex PCR; TCRdb stores in-frame clones only, minus some. The profile shows about 80,000 clones, 90% to 96% of them singletons. Germline CDR1 and CDR2: SEHNR and FQNEAQ (reference sequence). This CDR3 is 14 amino acids long. V lost 3 bases and J 1 base, leaving 9 bases between the germline ends. Time point: recipient sample about 28 days before transplant, after cytoreduction. Samples: about 28 days before transplant, then days 30, 100 and 180 after. The chain recombines TRBV7-9 with TRBJ1-1; D may be TRBD1 (5 bases). The specimen was peripheral blood mononuclear cells, collected before stem cell transplant. The clonotype originates from a woman aged 50 to 65 with acute myeloid leukemia. Some clones in this sample may be carry-over from other donors' samples. CDR3 amino acids: CASSFPGPNTEAFF. The CDR3, as DNA: TGTGCCAGCAGCTTTCCAGGGCCGAACACTGAAGCTTTCTTT.